This T cell receptor (beta chain) is from a study of cytomegalovirus exposure and HLA in healthy donors. Study overall: Most donors, 70% to 85% of a few hundred genotyped, fell in the Caucasian-associated ancestry cluster.

Details on this clone: The antigen remains unidentified.

The study, taken as a whole, reports: Links to common viral pathogens appeared, in a later analysis, for several of the most significant clusters.

The germline V gene has CDR1 MNHEY and CDR2 SMNVEV (reference sequence). Trimming removed 5 bases from V and 4 bases from J; junction bases left unmatched: 15. The CDR3 is 19 amino acids. 60 Vbeta and 13 Jbeta primers were used in PCR. In the authors' methods: Roughly 9.9 million shared chains were among the about 80 million unique TCR beta chains that a later analysis counted. The assay was immunoSEQ multiplex PCR, and TCRdb's table has in-frame clones only and misses some. V and J calls and clone size are those listed in that table; D and trimming were worked out from the DNA. This table holds about 220,000 clones, over 65% found once. Everyone who donated was a healthy bone marrow donor.

The chain has TRBV27 and TRBJ1-3; TRBD1 matches at 12 bases. Sequencing input: PBMCs. This TCR derives from a man aged 18-30 years in good health and CMV-seronegative. The CDR3 protein is CASSPRRDRGRSVGNTIYF. The DNA for the CDR3 is TGTGCCAGCAGTCCCCGGAGGGACAGGGGGCGCAGTGTGGGAAACACCATATATTTT.